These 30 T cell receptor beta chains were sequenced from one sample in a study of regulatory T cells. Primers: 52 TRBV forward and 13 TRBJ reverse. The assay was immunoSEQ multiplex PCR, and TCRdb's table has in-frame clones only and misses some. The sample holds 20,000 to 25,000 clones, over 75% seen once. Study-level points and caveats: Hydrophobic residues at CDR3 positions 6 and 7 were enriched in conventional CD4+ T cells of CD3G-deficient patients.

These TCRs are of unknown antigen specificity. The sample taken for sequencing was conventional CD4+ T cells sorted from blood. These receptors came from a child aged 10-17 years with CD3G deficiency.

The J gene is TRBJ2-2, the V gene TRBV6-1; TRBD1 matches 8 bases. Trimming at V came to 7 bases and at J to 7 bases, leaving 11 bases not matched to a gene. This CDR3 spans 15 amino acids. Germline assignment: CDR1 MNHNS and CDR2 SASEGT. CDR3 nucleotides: TGTGCCAGCACTCCGAACAGGGGGGTGAGCGGGGAGCTGTTTTTT. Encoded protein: CASTPNRGVSGELFF.

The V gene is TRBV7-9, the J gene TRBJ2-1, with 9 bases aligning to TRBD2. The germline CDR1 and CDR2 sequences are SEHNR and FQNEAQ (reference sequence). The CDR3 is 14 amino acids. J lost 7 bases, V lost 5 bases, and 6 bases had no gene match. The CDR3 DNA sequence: TGTGCCAGCAGCCGGGGCAGCGGGAGGAATGAGCAGTTCTTC. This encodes CASSRGSGRNEQFF.

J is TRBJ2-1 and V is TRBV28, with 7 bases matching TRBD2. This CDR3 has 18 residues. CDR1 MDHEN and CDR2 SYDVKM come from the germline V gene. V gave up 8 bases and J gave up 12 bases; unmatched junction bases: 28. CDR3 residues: CASSPQRGRDGGSPGQFF. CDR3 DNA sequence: TGTGCCAGCTCTCCCCAACGAGGGAGGGACGGCGGGAGCCCGGGGCAGTTCTTC. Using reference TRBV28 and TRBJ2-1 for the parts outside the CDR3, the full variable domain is DVKVTQSSRYLVKRTGEKVFLECVQDMDHENMFWYRQDPGLGLRLIYFSYDVKMKEKGDIPEGYSVSREKKERFSLILESASTNQTSMYLCASSPQRGRDGGSPGQFFGPGTRLTVL.

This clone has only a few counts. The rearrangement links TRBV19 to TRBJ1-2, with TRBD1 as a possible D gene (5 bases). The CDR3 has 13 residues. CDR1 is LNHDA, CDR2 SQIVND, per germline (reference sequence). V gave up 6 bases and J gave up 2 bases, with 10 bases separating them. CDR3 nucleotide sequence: TGTGCCAGTAGCCATCGGGGGAACTATGGCTACACCTTC. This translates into CASSHRGNYGYTF. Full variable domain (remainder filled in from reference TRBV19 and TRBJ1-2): DGGITQSPKYLFRKEGQNVTLSCEQNLNHDAMYWYRQDPGQGLRLIYYSQIVNDFQKGDIAEGYSVSREKKESFPLTVTSAQKNPTAFYLCASSHRGNYGYTFGSGTRLTVV.

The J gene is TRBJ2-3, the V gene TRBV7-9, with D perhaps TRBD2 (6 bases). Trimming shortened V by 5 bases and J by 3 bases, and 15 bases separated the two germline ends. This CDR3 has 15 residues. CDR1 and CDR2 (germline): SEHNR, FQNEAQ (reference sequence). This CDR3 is CASSEEGAGTDTQYF. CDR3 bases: TGTGCCAGCAGCGAAGAAGGTGCGGGAACAGATACGCAGTATTTT.

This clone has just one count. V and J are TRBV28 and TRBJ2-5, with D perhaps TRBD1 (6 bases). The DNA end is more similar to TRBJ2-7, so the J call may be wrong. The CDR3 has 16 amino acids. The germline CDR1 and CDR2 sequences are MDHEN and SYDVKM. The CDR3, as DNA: TGTGCCAGCAGCCACCTGGGGGCCCGGAGCTCCTACGAGCAGTACTTC. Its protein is CASSHLGARSSYEQYF.

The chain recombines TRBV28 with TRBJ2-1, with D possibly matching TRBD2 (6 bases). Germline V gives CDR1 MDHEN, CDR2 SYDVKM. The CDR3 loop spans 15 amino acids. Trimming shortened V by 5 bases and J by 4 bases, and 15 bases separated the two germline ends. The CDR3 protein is CASSLGGANYNEQFF. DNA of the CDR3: TGTGCCAGCAGTCTAGGCGGGGCGAATTACAATGAGCAGTTCTTC.

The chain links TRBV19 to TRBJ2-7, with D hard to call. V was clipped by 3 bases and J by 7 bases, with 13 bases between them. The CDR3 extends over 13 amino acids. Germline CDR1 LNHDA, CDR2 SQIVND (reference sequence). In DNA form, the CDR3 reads TGTGCCAGTAGTATCTTATTGACCACGGAGCAGTACTTC. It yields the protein CASSILLTTEQYF.

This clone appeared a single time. In nucleotides, the CDR3 is TGTGCCAGTAGCCGACAGACAGGGAACGGGGAGCTGTTTTTT. Its translation is CASSRQTGNGELFF. The gene calls are TRBV19 and TRBJ2-2; 7 bases align to TRBD1. After removal of 6 bases from V and 7 bases from J, the junction contained 8 bases not matched to a gene. Germline V CDR1 and CDR2: LNHDA, SQIVND (reference sequence). This CDR3 has 14 amino acids.

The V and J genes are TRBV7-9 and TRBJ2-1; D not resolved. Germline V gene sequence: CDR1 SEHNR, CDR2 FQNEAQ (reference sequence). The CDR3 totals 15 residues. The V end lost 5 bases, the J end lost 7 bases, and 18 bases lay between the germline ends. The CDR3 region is CASSRGRPTGNEQFF. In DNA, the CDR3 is TGTGCCAGCAGCCGCGGACGGCCGACTGGGAATGAGCAGTTCTTC.

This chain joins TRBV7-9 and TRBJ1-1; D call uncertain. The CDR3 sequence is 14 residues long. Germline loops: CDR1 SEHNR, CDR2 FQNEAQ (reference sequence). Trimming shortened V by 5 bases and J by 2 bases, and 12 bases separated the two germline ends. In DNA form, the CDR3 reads TGTGCCAGCAGCCGGACCGGGATAAACACTGAAGCTTTCTTT. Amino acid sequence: CASSRTGINTEAFF.

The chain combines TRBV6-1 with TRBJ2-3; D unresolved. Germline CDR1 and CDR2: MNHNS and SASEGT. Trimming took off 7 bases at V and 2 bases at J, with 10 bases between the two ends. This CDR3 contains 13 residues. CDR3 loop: CASMNPNTDTQYF. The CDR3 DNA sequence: TGTGCCAGCATGAACCCTAACACAGATACGCAGTATTTT.

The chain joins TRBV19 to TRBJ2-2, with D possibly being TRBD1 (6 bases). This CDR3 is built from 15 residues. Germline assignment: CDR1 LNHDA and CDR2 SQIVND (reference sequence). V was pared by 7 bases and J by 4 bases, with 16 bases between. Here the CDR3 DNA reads TGTGCCAGTACCTCTACAGGGAAGCGCACCGGGGAGCTGTTTTTT. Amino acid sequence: CASTSTGKRTGELFF.

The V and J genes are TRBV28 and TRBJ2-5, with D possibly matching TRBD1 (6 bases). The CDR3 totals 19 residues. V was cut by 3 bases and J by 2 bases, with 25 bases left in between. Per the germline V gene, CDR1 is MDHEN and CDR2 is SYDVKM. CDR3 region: CASSFGLGAPTPIQETQYF. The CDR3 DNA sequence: TGTGCCAGCAGTTTTGGGTTGGGGGCCCCGACTCCCATTCAAGAGACCCAGTACTTC.

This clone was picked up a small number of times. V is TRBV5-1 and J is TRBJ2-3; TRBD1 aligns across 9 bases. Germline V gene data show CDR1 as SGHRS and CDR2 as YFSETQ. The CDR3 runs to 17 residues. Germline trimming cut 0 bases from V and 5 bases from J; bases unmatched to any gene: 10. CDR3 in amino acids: CASSLAPGQGGGDTQYF. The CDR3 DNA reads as TGCGCCAGCAGCTTGGCCCCGGGACAGGGCGGTGGAGATACGCAGTATTTT.

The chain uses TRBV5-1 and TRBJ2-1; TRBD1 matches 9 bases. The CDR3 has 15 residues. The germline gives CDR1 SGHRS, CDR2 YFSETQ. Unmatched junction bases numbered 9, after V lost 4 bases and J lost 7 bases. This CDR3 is CASSPRGQGLNEQFF. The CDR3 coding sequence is TGCGCCAGCAGCCCCAGGGGACAGGGTCTGAATGAGCAGTTCTTC.

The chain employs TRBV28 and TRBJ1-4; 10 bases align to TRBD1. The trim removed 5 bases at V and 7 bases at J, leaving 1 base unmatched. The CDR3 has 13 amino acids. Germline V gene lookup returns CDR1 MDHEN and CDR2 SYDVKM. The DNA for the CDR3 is TGTGCCAGCAGTGGGACAGGGGTTGAAAAACTGTTTTTT. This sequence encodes CASSGTGVEKLFF.

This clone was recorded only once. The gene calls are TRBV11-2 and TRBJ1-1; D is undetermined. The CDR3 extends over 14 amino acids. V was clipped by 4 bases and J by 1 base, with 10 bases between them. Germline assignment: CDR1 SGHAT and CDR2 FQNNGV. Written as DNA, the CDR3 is TGTGCCAGCAGCTCCCGGACGGGGAACACTGAAGCTTTCTTT. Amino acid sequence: CASSSRTGNTEAFF.

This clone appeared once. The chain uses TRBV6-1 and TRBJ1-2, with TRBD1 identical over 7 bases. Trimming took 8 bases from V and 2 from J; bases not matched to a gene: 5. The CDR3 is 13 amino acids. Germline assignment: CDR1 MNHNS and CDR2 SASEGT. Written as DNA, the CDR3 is TGTGCCAGCGGCTTACAGGGGAACTATGGCTACACCTTC. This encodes CASGLQGNYGYTF.

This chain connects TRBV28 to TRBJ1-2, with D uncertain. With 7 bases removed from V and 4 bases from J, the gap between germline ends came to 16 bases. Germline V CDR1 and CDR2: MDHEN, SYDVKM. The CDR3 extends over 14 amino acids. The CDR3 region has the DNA TGTGCCAGCACCCCCTCGTCCGGGAGCTATGGCTACACCTTC. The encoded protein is CASTPSSGSYGYTF.

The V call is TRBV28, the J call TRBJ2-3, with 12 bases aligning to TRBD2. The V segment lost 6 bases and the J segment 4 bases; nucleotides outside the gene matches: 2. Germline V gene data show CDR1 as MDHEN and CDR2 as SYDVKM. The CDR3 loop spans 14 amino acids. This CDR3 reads CASSLAGGADTQYF. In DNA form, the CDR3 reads TGTGCCAGCAGCCTAGCGGGAGGGGCAGATACGCAGTATTTT.

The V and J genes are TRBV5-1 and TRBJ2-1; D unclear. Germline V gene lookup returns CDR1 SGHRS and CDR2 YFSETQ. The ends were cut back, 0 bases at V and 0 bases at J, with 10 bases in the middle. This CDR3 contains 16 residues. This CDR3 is CASSLGSSTSYNEQFF. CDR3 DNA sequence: TGCGCCAGCAGCTTGGGGTCTAGTACCTCCTACAATGAGCAGTTCTTC. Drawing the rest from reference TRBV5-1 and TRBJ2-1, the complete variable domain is KAGVTQTPRYLIKTRGQQVTLSCSPISGHRSVSWYQQTPGQGLQFLFEYFSETQRNKGNFPGRFSGRQFSNSRSEMNVSTLELGDSALYLCASSLGSSTSYNEQFFGPGTRLTVL.

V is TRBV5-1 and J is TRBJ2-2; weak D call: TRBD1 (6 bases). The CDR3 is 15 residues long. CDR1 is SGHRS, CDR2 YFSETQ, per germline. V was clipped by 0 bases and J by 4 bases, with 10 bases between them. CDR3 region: CASSLATGLTGELFF. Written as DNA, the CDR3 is TGCGCCAGCAGCTTGGCTACAGGGCTCACCGGGGAGCTGTTTTTT.

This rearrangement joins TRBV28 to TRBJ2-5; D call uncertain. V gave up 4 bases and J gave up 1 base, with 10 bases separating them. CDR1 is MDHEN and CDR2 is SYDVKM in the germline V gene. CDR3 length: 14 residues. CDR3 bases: TGTGCCAGCAGTTACAATGGTCCCCAAGAGACCCAGTACTTC. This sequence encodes CASSYNGPQETQYF.

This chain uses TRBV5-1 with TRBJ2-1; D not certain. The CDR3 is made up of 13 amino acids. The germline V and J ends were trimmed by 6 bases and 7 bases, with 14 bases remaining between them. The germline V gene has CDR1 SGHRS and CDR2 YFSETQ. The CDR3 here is CASTAGIGNEQFF. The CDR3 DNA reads TGCGCCAGCACCGCCGGTATTGGGAATGAGCAGTTCTTC.

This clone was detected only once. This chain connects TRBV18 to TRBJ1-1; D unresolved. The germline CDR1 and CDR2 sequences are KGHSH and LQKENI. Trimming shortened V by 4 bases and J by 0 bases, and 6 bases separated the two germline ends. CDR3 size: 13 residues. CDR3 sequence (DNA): TGTGCCAGCTCACTTTATATGAACACTGAAGCTTTCTTT. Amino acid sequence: CASSLYMNTEAFF.

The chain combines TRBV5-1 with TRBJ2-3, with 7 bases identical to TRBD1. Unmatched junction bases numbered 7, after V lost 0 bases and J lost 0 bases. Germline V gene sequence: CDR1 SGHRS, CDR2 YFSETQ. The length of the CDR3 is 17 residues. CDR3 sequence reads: CASSLAQGVTSTDTQYF. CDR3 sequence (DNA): TGCGCCAGCAGCTTGGCCCAGGGGGTTACTAGCACAGATACGCAGTATTTT.

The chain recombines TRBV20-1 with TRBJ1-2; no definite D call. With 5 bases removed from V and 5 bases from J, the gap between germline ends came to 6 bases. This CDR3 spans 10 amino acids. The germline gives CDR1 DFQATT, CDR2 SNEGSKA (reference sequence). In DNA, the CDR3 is TGCAGTGCTTTTCATTATGGCTACACCTTC. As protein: CSAFHYGYTF.

The CDR3 here is CASSPGTGQNEKLFF. CDR3 bases: TGTGCCAGCAGTCCCGGGACAGGGCAAAATGAAAAACTGTTTTTT. The chain is built from TRBV28 and TRBJ1-4, with 9 bases aligning to TRBD1. This CDR3 region has 15 residues. V was pared by 5 bases and J by 5 bases, with 6 bases of the junction left unmatched. The germline V gene encodes CDR1 MDHEN and CDR2 SYDVKM.

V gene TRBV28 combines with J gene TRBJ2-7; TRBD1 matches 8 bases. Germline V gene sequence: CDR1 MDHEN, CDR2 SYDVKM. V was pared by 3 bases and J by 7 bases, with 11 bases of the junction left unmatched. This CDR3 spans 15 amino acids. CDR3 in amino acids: CASSLPGGSKGEQYF. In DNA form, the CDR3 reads TGTGCCAGCAGTTTGCCAGGGGGCTCGAAAGGAGAGCAGTACTTC.